The text below deals with one T cell receptor beta chain. Antigen unknown. The CDR3 is 14 amino acids. Losses at the gene ends were 2 bases for V and 6 bases for J; bases not matched to a gene: 7. CDR1 and CDR2 (germline): SGHRS, YFSETQ. Amplified regions were TCR beta CDR3 sequences from RNA transcripts. A set of HTBI primers served as the primers for a first-round RT-PCR of the TCR CDR3. TCRdb analysed the multiplex PCR reads with MiXCR anew, one entry per CDR3 protein. The sample includes a few hundred thousand distinct CDR3 sequences, around 14% of them seen just once. These data come from a study of T cells in Graves' hyperthyroidism and ophthalmopathy. General study points: Most expanded thyroid clonotypes above 0.001 also appeared in blood.

Patients were excluded for uncontrolled infection, other autoimmune disease, pregnancy or lactation. The rearrangement uses TRBV5-1 and TRBJ2-7; the match to TRBD1 covers 8 bases. Source material: blood. This sequence originates from a woman aged 18-29 years with Graves' hyperthyroidism. The CDR3 DNA reads TGCGCCAGCAGCTTAGACAGGGGTAACTCCGAGCAGTACGTC. Protein: CASSLDRGNSEQYV.